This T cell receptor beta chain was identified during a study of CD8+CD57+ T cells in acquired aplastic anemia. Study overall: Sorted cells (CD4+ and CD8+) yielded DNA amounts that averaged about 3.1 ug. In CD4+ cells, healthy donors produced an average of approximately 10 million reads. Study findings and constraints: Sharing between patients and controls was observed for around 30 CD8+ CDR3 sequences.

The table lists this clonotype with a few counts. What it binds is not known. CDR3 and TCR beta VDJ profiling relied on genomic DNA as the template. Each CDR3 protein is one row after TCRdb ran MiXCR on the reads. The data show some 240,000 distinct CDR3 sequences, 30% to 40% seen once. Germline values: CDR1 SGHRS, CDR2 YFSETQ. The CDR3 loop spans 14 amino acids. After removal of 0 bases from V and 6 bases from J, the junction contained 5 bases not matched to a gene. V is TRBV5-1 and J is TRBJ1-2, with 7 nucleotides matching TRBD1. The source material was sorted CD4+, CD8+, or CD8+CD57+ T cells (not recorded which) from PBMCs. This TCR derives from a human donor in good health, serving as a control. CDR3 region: CASSLEGRGDGYTF. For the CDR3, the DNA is TGCGCCAGCAGCTTGGAAGGCAGGGGGGATGGCTACACCTTC.